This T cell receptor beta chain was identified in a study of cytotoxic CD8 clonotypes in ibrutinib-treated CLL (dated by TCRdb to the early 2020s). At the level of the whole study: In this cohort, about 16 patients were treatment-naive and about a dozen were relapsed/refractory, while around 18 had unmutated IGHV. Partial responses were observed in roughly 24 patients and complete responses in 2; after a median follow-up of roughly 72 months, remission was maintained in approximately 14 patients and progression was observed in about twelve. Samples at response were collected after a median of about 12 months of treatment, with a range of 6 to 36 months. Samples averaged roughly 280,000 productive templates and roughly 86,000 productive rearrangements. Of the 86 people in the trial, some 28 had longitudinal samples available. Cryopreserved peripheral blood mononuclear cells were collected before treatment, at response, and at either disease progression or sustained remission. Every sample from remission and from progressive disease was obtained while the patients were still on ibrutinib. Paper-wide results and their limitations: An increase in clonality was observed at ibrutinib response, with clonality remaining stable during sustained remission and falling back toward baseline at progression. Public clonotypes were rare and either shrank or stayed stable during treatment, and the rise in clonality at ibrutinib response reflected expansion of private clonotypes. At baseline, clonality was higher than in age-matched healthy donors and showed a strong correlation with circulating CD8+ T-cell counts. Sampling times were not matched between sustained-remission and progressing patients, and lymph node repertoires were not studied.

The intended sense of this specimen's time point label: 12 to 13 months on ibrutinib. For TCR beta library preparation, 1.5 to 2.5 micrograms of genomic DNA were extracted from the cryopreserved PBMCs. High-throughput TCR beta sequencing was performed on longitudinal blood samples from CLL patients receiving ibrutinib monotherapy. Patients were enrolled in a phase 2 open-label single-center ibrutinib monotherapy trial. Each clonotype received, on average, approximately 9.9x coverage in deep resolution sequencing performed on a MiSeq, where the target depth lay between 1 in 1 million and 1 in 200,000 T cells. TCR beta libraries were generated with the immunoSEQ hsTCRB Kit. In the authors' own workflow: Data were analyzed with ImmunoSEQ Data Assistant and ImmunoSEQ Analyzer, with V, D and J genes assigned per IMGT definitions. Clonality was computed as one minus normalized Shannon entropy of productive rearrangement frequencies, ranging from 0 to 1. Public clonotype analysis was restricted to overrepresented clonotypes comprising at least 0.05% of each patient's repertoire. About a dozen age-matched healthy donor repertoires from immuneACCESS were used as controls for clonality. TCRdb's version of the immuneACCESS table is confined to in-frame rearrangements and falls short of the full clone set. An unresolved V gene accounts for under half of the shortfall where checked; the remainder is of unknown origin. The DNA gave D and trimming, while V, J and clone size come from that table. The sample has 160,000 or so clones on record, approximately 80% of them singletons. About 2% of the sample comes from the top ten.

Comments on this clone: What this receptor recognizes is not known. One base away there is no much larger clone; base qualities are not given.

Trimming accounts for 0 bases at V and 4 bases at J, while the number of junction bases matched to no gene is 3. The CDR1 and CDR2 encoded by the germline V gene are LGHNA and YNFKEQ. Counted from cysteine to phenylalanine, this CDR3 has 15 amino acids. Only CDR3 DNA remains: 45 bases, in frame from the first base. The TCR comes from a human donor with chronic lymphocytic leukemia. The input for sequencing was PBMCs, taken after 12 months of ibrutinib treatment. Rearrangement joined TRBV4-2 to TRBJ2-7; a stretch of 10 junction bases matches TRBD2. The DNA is TGTGCCAGCAGCCAAGATAGCGGGGGGTCGTACGAGCAGTACTTC. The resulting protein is CASSQDSGGSYEQYF.